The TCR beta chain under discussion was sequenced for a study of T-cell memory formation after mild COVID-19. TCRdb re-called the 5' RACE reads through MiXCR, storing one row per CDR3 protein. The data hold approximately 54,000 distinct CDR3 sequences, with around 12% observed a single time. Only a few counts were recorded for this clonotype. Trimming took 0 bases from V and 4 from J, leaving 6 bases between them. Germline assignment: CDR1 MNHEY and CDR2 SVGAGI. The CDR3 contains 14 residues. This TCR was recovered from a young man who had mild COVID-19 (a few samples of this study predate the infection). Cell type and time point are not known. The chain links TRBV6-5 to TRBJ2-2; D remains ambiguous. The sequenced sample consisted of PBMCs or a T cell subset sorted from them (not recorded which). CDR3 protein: CASSYSRTTGELFF. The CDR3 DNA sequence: TGTGCCAGCAGTTACTCGAGAACCACCGGGGAGCTGTTTTTT.